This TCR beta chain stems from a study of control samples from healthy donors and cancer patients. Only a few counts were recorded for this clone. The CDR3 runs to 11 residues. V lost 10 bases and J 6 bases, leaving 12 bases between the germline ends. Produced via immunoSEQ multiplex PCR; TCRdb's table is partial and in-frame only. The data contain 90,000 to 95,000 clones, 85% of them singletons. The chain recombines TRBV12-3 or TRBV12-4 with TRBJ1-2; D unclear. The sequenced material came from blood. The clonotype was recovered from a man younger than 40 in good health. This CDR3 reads CATEGRHGYTF. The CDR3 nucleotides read TGTGCCACCGAGGGAAGGCATGGCTACACCTTC.